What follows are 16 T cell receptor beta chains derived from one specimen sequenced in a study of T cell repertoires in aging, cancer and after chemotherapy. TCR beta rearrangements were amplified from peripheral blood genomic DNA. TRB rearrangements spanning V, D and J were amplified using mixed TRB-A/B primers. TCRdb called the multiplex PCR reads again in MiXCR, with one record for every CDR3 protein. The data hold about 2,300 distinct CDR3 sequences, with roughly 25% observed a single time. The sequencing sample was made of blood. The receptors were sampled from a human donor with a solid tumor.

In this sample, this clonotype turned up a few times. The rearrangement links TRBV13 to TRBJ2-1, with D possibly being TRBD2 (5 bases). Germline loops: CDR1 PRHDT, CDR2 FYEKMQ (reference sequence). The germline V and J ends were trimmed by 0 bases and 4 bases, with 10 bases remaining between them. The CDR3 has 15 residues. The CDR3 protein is CASSLGGSPYNEQFF. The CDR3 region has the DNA TGTGCCAGCAGCTTAGGTGGGAGTCCGTACAATGAGCAGTTCTTC.

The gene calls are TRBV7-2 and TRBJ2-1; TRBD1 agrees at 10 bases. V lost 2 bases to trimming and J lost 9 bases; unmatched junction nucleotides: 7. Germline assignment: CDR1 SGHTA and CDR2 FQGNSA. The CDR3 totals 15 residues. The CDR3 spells CASSLLGQGRGEQFF. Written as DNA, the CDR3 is TGTGCCAGCAGCTTACTGGGACAGGGGAGGGGTGAGCAGTTCTTC.

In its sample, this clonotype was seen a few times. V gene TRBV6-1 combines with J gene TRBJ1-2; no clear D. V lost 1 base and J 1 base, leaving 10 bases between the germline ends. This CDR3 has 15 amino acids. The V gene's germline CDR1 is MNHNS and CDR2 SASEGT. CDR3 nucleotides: TGTGCCAGCAGTGAAGAAGGGTGGGTTAACTATGGCTACACCTTC. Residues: CASSEEGWVNYGYTF.

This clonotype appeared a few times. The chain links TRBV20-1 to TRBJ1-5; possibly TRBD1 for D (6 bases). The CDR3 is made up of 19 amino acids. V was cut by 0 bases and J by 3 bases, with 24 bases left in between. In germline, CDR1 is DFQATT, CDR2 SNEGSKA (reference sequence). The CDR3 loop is CSARDQRAGASYYNQPQHF. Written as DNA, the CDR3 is TGCAGTGCTAGAGACCAGAGGGCAGGGGCGTCCTACTACAATCAGCCCCAGCATTTT.

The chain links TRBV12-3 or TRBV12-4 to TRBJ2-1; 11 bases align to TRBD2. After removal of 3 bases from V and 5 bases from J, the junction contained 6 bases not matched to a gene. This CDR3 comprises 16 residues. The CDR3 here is CASSFSGLAAHNEQFF. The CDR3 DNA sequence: TGTGCCAGCAGTTTCTCGGGACTAGCGGCCCACAATGAGCAGTTCTTC.

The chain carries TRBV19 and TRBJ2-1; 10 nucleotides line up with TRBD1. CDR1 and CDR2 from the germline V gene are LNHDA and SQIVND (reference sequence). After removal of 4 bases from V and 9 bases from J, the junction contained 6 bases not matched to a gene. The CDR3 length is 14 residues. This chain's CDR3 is CASSSDRGHSEQFF. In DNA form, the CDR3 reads TGTGCCAGTAGTAGTGACAGGGGGCATAGTGAGCAGTTCTTC.

CDR3 sequence: CASSLTRLADEQFF. The CDR3 DNA reads TGTGCCAGCAGCTTAACACGACTAGCTGATGAGCAGTTCTTC. The chain carries TRBV7-3 and TRBJ2-1; TRBD2 matches 7 bases. The germline V gene has CDR1 SGHTA and CDR2 FQGTGA. With V trimmed by 0 bases and J by 8 bases, 4 bases remained unmatched. There are 14 residues in the CDR3. The whole variable domain, remainder taken from reference TRBV7-3 and TRBJ2-1, is GAGVSQTPSNKVTEKGKYVELRCDPISGHTALYWYRQSLGQGPEFLIYFQGTGAADDSGLPNDRFFAVRPEGSVSTLKIQRTERGDSAVYLCASSLTRLADEQFFGPGTRLTVL.

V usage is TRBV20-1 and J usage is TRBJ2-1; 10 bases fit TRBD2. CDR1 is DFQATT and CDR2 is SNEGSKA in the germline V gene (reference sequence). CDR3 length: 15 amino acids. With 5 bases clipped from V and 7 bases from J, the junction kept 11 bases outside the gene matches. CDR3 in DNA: TGCAGTGCTGACCCTAGCGGGAGAGCTTTTAATGAGCAGTTCTTC. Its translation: CSADPSGRAFNEQFF.

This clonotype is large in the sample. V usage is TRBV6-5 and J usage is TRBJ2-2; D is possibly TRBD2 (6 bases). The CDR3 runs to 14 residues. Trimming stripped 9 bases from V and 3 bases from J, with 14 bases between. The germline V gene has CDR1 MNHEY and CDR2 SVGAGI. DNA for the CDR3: TGTGCCAGTCACGGGAGTTCTCACACCGGGGAGCTGTTTTTT. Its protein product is CASHGSSHTGELFF.

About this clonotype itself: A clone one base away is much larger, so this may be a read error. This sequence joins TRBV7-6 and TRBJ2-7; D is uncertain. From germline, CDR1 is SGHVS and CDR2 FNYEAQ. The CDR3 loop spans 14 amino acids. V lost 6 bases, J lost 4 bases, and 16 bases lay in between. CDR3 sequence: CASSHSTRPYEQYF. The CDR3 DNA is TGTGCCAGCAGTCATTCTACCCGCCCTTACGAGCAGTACTTC.

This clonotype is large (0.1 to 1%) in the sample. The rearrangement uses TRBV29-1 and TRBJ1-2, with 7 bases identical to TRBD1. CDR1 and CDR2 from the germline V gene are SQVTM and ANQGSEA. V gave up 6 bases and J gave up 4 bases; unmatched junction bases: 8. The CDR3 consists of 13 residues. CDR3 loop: CSVRQGASYGYTF. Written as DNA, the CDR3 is TGCAGCGTCCGACAGGGTGCTAGCTATGGCTACACCTTC.

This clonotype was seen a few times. This chain's CDR3 is CSVEGSGVGADTQYF. The CDR3 DNA reads as TGCAGCGTTGAAGGGTCGGGGGTCGGGGCAGATACGCAGTATTTT. The genes are TRBV29-1 and TRBJ2-3; D perhaps matches TRBD2 (6 bases). The CDR3 consists of 15 residues. Germline CDR1 reads SQVTM; CDR2 reads ANQGSEA. V gave up 1 base and J gave up 4 bases, with 15 bases separating them.

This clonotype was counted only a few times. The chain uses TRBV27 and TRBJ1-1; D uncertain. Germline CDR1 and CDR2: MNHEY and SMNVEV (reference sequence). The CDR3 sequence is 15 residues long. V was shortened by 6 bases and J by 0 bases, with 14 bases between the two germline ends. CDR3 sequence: CASSRPGVMNTEAFF. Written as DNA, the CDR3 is TGTGCCAGCAGCCGCCCCGGGGTTATGAACACTGAAGCTTTCTTT.

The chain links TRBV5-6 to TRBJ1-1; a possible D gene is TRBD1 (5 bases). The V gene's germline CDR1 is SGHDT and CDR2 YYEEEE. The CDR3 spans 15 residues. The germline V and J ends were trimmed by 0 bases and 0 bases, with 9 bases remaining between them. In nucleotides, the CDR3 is TGTGCCAGCAGCTTGGGGGGACTCATGAACACTGAAGCTTTCTTT. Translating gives CASSLGGLMNTEAFF.

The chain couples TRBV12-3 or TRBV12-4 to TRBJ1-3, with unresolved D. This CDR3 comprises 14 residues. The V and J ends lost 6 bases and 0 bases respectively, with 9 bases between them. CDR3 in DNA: TGTGCCAGCAGAAAGGGCAGCTCTGGAAACACCATATATTTT. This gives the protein CASRKGSSGNTIYF.

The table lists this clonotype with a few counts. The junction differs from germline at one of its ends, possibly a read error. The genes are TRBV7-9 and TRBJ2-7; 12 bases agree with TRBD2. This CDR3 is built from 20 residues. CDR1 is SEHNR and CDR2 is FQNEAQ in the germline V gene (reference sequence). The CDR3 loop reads CARSSWGASGRAISPYEQYF. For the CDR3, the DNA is TGTGCCAGAAGCTCCTGGGGGGCTAGCGGGAGGGCCATTAGCCCCTACGAGCAGTACTTC.